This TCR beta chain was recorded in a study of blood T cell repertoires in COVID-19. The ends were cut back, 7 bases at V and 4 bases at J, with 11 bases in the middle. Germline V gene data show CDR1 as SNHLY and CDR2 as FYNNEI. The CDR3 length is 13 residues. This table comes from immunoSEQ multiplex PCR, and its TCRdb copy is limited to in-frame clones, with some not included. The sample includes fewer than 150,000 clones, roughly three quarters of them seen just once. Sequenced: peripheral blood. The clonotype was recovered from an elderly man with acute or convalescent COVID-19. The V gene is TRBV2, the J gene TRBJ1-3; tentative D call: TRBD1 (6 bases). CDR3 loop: CASMLDSGNTIYF. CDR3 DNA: TGTGCCAGCATGCTGGACAGCGGAAACACCATATATTTT.